This TCR beta chain came from a study of blood T cell repertoires in COVID-19. Overall study context: Specimens from acute and convalescent COVID-19 originated in the United States, Italy and Spain. The analysed material was cDNA or gDNA that came from T cells, B-cell-depleted T cells, or PBMCs.

CDR3 length: 14 amino acids. Trimming pared 2 bases from V and 9 bases from J, leaving 14 bases between. CDR1 and CDR2 from the germline V gene are SGHAT and FQDESV (reference sequence). Authors' processing steps: The assay estimated nucleated cells by amplifying reference gene primers. TCRdb's copy holds only in-frame clones and misses some; the assay was immunoSEQ multiplex PCR. That table furnishes V, J and clone size, whereas the DNA furnished D and trimming. The data show fewer than 95,000 clones, with about 88% seen just once and about 9.1% held by the top ten. The V and J genes are TRBV11-1 and TRBJ2-1; tentative D call: TRBD2 (5 bases). This TCR was recovered from a man aged 45-60 years with acute or convalescent COVID-19. The specimen sequenced was peripheral blood. CDR3 nucleotides: TGTGCCAGCAGCTTACCGCTCGGACGGGGTGAGCAGTTCTTC. Protein product: CASSLPLGRGEQFF.